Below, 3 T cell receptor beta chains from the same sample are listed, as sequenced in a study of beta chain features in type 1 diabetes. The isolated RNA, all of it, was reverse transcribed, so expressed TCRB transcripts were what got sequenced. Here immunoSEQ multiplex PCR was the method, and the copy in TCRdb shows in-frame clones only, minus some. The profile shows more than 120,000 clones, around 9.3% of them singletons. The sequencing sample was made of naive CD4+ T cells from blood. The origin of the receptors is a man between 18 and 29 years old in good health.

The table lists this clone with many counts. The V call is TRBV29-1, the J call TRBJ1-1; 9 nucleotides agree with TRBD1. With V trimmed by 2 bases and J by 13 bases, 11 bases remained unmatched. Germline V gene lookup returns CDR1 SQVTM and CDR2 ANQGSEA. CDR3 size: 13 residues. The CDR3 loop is CSVERLGTGNVFF. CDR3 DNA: TGCAGCGTTGAACGTCTAGGGACAGGGAATGTTTTCTTT. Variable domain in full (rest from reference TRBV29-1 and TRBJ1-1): SAVISQKPSRDICQRGTSLTIQCQVDSQVTMMFWYRQQPGQSLTLIATANQGSEATYESGFVIDKFPISRPNLTFSTLTVSNMSPEDSSIYLCSVERLGTGNVFFGQGTRLTVV.

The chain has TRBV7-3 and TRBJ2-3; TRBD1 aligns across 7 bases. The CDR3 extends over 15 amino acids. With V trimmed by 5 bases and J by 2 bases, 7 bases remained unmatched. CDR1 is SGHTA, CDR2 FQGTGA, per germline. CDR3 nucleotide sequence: TGTGCCAGCAGCCCCTTAGGGGGCGACACAGATACGCAGTATTTT. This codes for CASSPLGGDTDTQYF.

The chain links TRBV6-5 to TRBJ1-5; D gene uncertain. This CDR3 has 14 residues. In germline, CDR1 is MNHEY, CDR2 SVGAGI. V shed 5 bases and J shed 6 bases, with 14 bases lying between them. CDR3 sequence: CASSSVNGIQPQHF. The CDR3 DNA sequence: TGTGCCAGCAGTAGTGTCAACGGGATTCAGCCCCAGCATTTT.